This section outlines one T cell receptor beta chain sequence together with its context. Its antigen is not identified. The CDR3 covers 15 residues. Per germline, CDR1 LNHDA and CDR2 SQIVND (reference sequence). Trimming at V came to 4 bases and at J to 0 bases, leaving 2 bases not matched to a gene. The data originate from a study of cytotoxic CD8 clonotypes in ibrutinib-treated CLL. Background on the study: Included were 11 relapsed/refractory and over 14 treatment-naive patients, of whom around 17 were IGHV unmutated. Study-wide findings and caveats: Collection times varied between progressing and sustained-remission patients.

Assay: immunoSEQ multiplex PCR; the TCRdb copy retains only in-frame clones and omits some. Counted here are approximately 140,000 clones, approximately 90% occurring once; the ten biggest clones make up 11%. This receptor was obtained from a human donor with chronic lymphocytic leukemia. Sequences were derived from PBMCs, sampled after 12 months of ibrutinib treatment. The chain has TRBV19 and TRBJ2-1; 8 bases match TRBD2. In DNA form, the CDR3 reads TGTGCCAGTAGTAGTGGGACTAGCTCCTACAATGAGCAGTTCTTC. The encoded protein is CASSSGTSSYNEQFF.